This T cell receptor (beta chain) was documented in a study of blood T cell repertoires in COVID-19. Whole-study context: Samples came from the United States, Italy and Spain, spanning acute and convalescent COVID-19. Nucleic acid was either cDNA or gDNA, and it came from T cells, B-cell-depleted T cells, or PBMCs.

Original handling: Amplification of reference gene primers was used by the study to estimate nucleated cell counts. Repertoires were generated with immunoSEQ multiplex PCR, while TCRdb's copy carries only in-frame clones and drops some. That table gives V, J and clone size, and the DNA gave D and trimming. The repertoire holds fewer than 350,000 clones, with under 95% as singletons. Allocation to cohorts depended on clinical history reported by the participants. Sequenced: PBMCs or T cells enriched from blood (not recorded which). This clonotype was obtained from a woman between 35 and 50 years old with acute COVID-19.

The CDR3 sequence: CASSFTVSDTQYF. The CDR3 DNA sequence: TGTGCCAGCAGCTTTACTGTCTCAGATACGCAGTATTTT. The V gene is TRBV7-2, the J gene TRBJ2-3; no firm D call. The V end was cut by 3 bases, the J end by 4 bases, with 8 bases between. This CDR3 contains 13 residues. The germline gives CDR1 SGHTA, CDR2 FQGNSA.